These T cell receptor beta chains were read from a single sample in a study of shared clonotypes between healthy human individuals. Assay: immunoSEQ multiplex PCR; the TCRdb copy retains only in-frame clones and omits some. Of hundreds of thousands of clones listed, approximately 96% are singletons. Sequencing used naive CD8+ T cells sorted from blood. The receptor source for this set is a woman aged 25 to 39 in good health. Both conserved end residues are part of each CDR3. A D gene is named only where the DNA matches it firmly. Only part of the rows carry a size: once, few, many, or a class if the clone is expanded.

clone size	V gene	J gene	D gene	CDR3 DNA	CDR3 protein
-	TRBV11-2	TRBJ2-2	-	TGTGCCAGCAGCTTAGTAGCGAACACCGGGGAGCTGTTTTTT	CASSLVANTGELFF
-	TRBV27	TRBJ2-5	TRBD2	TGTGCCAGCAGTCCAGGACTAGCGGGAGGGCCACAAGAGACCCAGTACTTC	CASSPGLAGGPQETQYF
-	TRBV5-1	TRBJ1-2	-	TGCGCCAGCAGCTATGGACAGAACTATGGCTACACCTTC	CASSYGQNYGYTF
-	TRBV9	TRBJ2-7	TRBD2	TGTGCCAGCAGCGTAGTGGGGGGAGGGCCAAGCGAGCAGTACTTC	CASSVVGGGPSEQYF
-	TRBV6-1	TRBJ2-1	TRBD2	TGTGCCAGCAGTGAATATGGGGGGGACTCCTACAATGAGCAGTTCTTC	CASSEYGGDSYNEQFF
-	TRBV27	TRBJ1-1	-	TGTGCCAGCAGGGATGCAGGGGTTAGGACTGAAGCTTTCTTT	CASRDAGVRTEAFF
-	TRBV28	TRBJ1-5	-	TGTGCCAGCAGTTTAAGCAGTGAAAATAGCAATCAGCCCCAGCATTTT	CASSLSSENSNQPQHF
-	TRBV6-6	TRBJ2-1	TRBD1	TGTGCCAGCAGCAGCGACAGGGTCGATGAGCAGTTCTTC	CASSSDRVDEQFF
-	TRBV6-1	TRBJ2-1	TRBD1	TGTGCCAGCAGTGCCCCCGACAGGGTCAATGAGCAGTTCTTC	CASSAPDRVNEQFF
-	TRBV7-8	TRBJ2-1	TRBD2	TGTGCCAGCAGCTTTACCAGACTAGCGGCTTACAATGAGCAGTTCTTC	CASSFTRLAAYNEQFF
-	TRBV10-3	TRBJ2-3	-	TGTGCCATCAGCCCAGGGGCGGACAGAATCACAGATACGCAGTATTTT	CAISPGADRITDTQYF
-	TRBV4-1	TRBJ2-2	-	TGCGCCAGCAGCCAAGAATGGGCAGGGGAGGACACCGGGGAGCTGTTTTTT	CASSQEWAGEDTGELFF
-	TRBV11-2	TRBJ2-7	TRBD2	TGTGCCAGCAGCTCCGGACTAGACCCGTACTTC	CASSSGLDPYF
-	TRBV27	TRBJ2-1	-	TGTGCCAGCAGTTTAGGTCTTGGCTACAATGAGCAGTTCTTC	CASSLGLGYNEQFF
-	TRBV2	TRBJ2-7	TRBD1	TGTGCCAGCAGTGGACAGGGGACTGACTACGAGCAGTACTTC	CASSGQGTDYEQYF
-	TRBV30	TRBJ2-1	TRBD2	TGTGCCTGGACCGAAGTAGCGGGAGTCAGTAATGAGCAGTTCTTC	CAWTEVAGVSNEQFF
once	TRBV7-9	TRBJ2-3	TRBD1	TGTGCCAGCAGCCCCAGACAGGGCCCCACAGATACGCAGTATTTT	CASSPRQGPTDTQYF
-	TRBV4-2	TRBJ2-7	TRBD2	TGTGCCAGCAGCCAAGATCATCCAACTAGCGGATCGAGCTCCTACGAGCAGTACTTC	CASSQDHPTSGSSSYEQYF
-	TRBV27	TRBJ2-2	-	TGTGCCAGCTCAAAGGCGAGGATGGACGCCGGGGAGCTGTTTTTT	CASSKARMDAGELFF
-	TRBV6-1	TRBJ2-5	TRBD2	TGTGCCAGCAGTGACCCGGGGAGGGGGACCCAGTACTTC	CASSDPGRGTQYF
-	TRBV2	TRBJ1-2	TRBD1	TGTGCCAGCCGTTGGACAGGCAACTATGGCTACACCTTC	CASRWTGNYGYTF
-	TRBV6-5	TRBJ2-7	TRBD2	TGTGCCAGCAGTTACGGGACTAGCGGAACCTACGAGCAGTACTTC	CASSYGTSGTYEQYF
-	TRBV5-5	TRBJ1-1	-	TGTGCCAGCAGCTTAGAGGACACTGAAGCTTTCTTT	CASSLEDTEAFF
-	TRBV5-6	TRBJ2-7	-	TGTGCCAGCAGCTTTGAGGGCTTCACCTACGAGCAGTACTTC	CASSFEGFTYEQYF
-	TRBV19	TRBJ2-7	-	TGTGCCAGTAGTTCGCTGACAGACCCCGATCCCTACGAGCAGTACTTC	CASSSLTDPDPYEQYF
-	TRBV5-1	TRBJ2-6	-	TGCGCCAGCAGCCCCGACCTCTCTGGGGCCAACGTCCTGACTTTC	CASSPDLSGANVLTF
-	TRBV19	TRBJ2-1	TRBD2	TGTGCCAGTAGTATTGGACTAGCGGGCTCCTACAATGAGCAGTTCTTC	CASSIGLAGSYNEQFF
few	TRBV29-1	TRBJ1-1	-	TGCAGCGCCCCCGTAGGGGGGGAGAACACTGAAGCTTTCTTT	CSAPVGGENTEAFF
-	TRBV28	TRBJ2-1	TRBD2	TGTGCCAGCATAAGGAGCGGGACCTACAATGAGCAGTTCTTC	CASIRSGTYNEQFF
-	TRBV29-1	TRBJ2-1	TRBD2	TGCAGCGTTGAAGATGGAGGCGTGGGAACTAGCGGAAGCTCCTACAATGAGCAGTTCTTC	CSVEDGGVGTSGSSYNEQFF
-	TRBV29-1	TRBJ2-1	-	TGCAGCGTTGACCCTAGCCGAAATGAGCAGTTCTTC	CSVDPSRNEQFF
-	TRBV13	TRBJ1-1	-	TGTGCCAGCAGCTTAGAGGCAGGCCGTTACACTGAAGCTTTCTTT	CASSLEAGRYTEAFF
-	TRBV27	TRBJ2-7	-	TGTGCCAGCAGTTTATCAGGACCCGACGGGGAGCAGTACTTC	CASSLSGPDGEQYF
-	TRBV6-5	TRBJ2-7	-	TGTGCCAGCAGTACGACTAGCGAGCAGTACTTC	CASSTTSEQYF
-	TRBV19	TRBJ2-7	TRBD2	TGTGCCAGCAGAGAGACTAGCTACTACGAGCAGTACTTC	CASRETSYYEQYF
-	TRBV5-6	TRBJ2-7	-	TGTGCCAGCAGCTCATCAGGGGCCCCATCCTACGAGCAGTACTTC	CASSSSGAPSYEQYF
-	TRBV5-6	TRBJ2-3	-	TGTGCCAGCAGCCCTCCGAGCACAGATACGCAGTATTTT	CASSPPSTDTQYF
-	TRBV28	TRBJ2-2	TRBD2	TGTGCCAGCAGTTTTTCCGGGACTAGCGGGAGGTTCGGGGAGCTGTTTTTT	CASSFSGTSGRFGELFF
-	TRBV2	TRBJ1-3	TRBD1	TGTGCCAGCAGTGAAGCAGGGGGCATGAACACCATATATTTT	CASSEAGGMNTIYF
-	TRBV5-5	TRBJ2-1	TRBD2	TGTGCCAGCAGCTTGGGACTAGCGGGGGGTTACAATGAGCAGTTCTTC	CASSLGLAGGYNEQFF
-	TRBV2	TRBJ1-5	-	TGTGCCAGCAGTGATCCTGGTAGCAATCAGCCCCAGCATTTT	CASSDPGSNQPQHF
-	TRBV4-1	TRBJ1-6	TRBD1	TGCGCCAGCAGCCAAGAAGGGACAGATTATAATTCACCCCTCCACTTT	CASSQEGTDYNSPLHF
-	TRBV13	TRBJ2-1	-	TGTGCCAGCAGCTTCTCCCCAAGCGGAGAGCAGTTCTTC	CASSFSPSGEQFF
-	TRBV27	TRBJ2-7	-	TGTGCCAGTAAGCAGGGGACCGCCTACGAGCAGTACTTC	CASKQGTAYEQYF
-	TRBV10-2	TRBJ1-2	TRBD1	TGCGCCAGCAGTGAGGCGAGGGGACAGGGAGAAGGCTACACCTTC	CASSEARGQGEGYTF
-	TRBV14	TRBJ2-3	TRBD1	TGTGCCAGCAGCCAAGCCCCGACAGGGATAGGCACAGATACGCAGTATTTT	CASSQAPTGIGTDTQYF
-	TRBV27	TRBJ1-2	-	TGTGCCAGCAGTTTCGCTTCTATAGGCGGCTACACCTTC	CASSFASIGGYTF
-	TRBV27	TRBJ2-5	TRBD2	TGTGCCAGCAGCCATGGGACTAGCGGGAGGGCCTCGGAGACCCAGTACTTC	CASSHGTSGRASETQYF
-	TRBV4-1	TRBJ1-1	-	TGCGCCAGCAGCCAAATGACAGTAACTGAAGCTTTCTTT	CASSQMTVTEAFF
-	TRBV19	TRBJ2-1	-	TGTGCCAGCCAGGAAGGGTTGCACTCCTACAATGAGCAGTTCTTC	CASQEGLHSYNEQFF
-	TRBV15	TRBJ2-1	-	TGTGCCACCGCCCTGGGGAGCCACAATGAGCAGTTCTTC	CATALGSHNEQFF
-	TRBV6-5	TRBJ1-1	TRBD1	TGTGCCAGCCACAGGGGTTCCATGAACACTGAAGCTTTCTTT	CASHRGSMNTEAFF
-	TRBV27	TRBJ2-7	TRBD2	TGTGCCAGCAGTCCAGGACTAGCGGGTTCCTACGAGCAGTACTTC	CASSPGLAGSYEQYF
-	TRBV29-1	TRBJ2-3	TRBD2	TGCAGCGTTGAGGGACCCGGGGAGGGCCCAGATACGCAGTATTTT	CSVEGPGEGPDTQYF
-	TRBV29-1	TRBJ2-5	-	TGCAGCGTTGGCTGGAAAGAGACCCAGTACTTC	CSVGWKETQYF
-	TRBV28	TRBJ2-3	TRBD2	TGTGCCAGCAGTTGGACACAAACTAGCGCAGATACGCAGTATTTT	CASSWTQTSADTQYF
-	TRBV5-6	TRBJ2-5	TRBD2	TGTGCCAGCAGCTTGGCCGGGGAGGCGGGGGGCCAAGAGACCCAGTACTTC	CASSLAGEAGGQETQYF
-	TRBV19	TRBJ1-2	TRBD1	TGTGCCAGTACCTCAGGGCCAGGGGGCACTGCTAACTATGGCTACACCTTC	CASTSGPGGTANYGYTF
-	TRBV27	TRBJ2-2	-	TGTGCCAGCAGTTTATACAGGGCCTCCAACACCGGGGAGCTGTTTTTT	CASSLYRASNTGELFF